This TCR beta chain appears in the sequencing data of a study of beta chain features in type 1 diabetes. Across the whole study: Healthy donors and patients had similar age, gender and cell yields.

Of note for this clone: Antigen unknown.

CD45RO/CCR7/CD25/CD127/CD95/CD27 sorting isolated CD4+ naive, central memory, regulatory and stem cell-like memory cells. The investigators reverse transcribed all of the isolated RNA, so they sequenced expressed TCRB transcripts. The protocol was immunoSEQ multiplex PCR, while the TCRdb copy is restricted to in-frame clones and leaves out a portion. In the table there are more than 550,000 clones, roughly 13% of which are singletons. The study, taken as a whole, reports: Among patients with Type 1 diabetes, TCRB CDR3s were moderately but significantly shorter in every one of the four CD4+ subsets.

The CDR3 has 15 residues. Trimming at V came to 7 bases and at J to 0 bases, leaving 6 bases not matched to a gene. Germline values: CDR1 LNHDA, CDR2 SQIVND (reference sequence). Material for sequencing was naive CD4+ T cells from blood. The clonotype comes from a man aged 18 to 29 with type 1 diabetes. The rearrangement joins TRBV19 to TRBJ2-1, with TRBD2 identical over 7 bases. CDR3 nucleotides: TGTGCCAGTACTGCTAGCGGTAGCTCCTACAATGAGCAGTTCTTC. Its translation: CASTASGSSYNEQFF.